Below are 8 T cell receptor beta chains sequenced from a single sample in a study of post-analysis software for immune sequencing data (dated by TCRdb to 2013 to 2016). Summary of the overall study and its limitations: Patients showed significantly higher frequencies than controls for roughly 5 TRBV segments, among them TRBV5-6, TRBV5-1 and TRBV20-1.

The library was generated by PCR. Sequencing took place on an Illumina HiSeq 2500. To reduce PCR and sequencing biases, unique molecular identifiers were built into the TCR beta cDNA libraries. TCRdb reprocessing: public reads trimmed at Q25 with fastp, clones called with MiXCR, in-frame beta chains kept. Every entry covers one CDR3 protein and lists the most common genes and DNA from its rows. This sample lists 650,000 to 900,000 distinct CDR3 sequences; about 43% were detected once. Around 4.7% of the sample is held by the ten biggest clonotypes. These receptors' antigens are unknown. Sequenced input: blood. Source of these receptors: a girl between 5 and 17 years old with multiple sclerosis.

The rearrangement joins TRBV7-2 to TRBJ2-7; 14 bases line up with TRBD2. This CDR3 has 16 residues. Trimming at V came to 5 bases and at J to 4 bases, leaving 7 bases not matched to a gene. The germline V gene encodes CDR1 SGHTA and CDR2 FQGNSA. CDR3 sequence: CASSGLAGGGGYEQYF. The CDR3 coding sequence is TGTGCCAGCAGCGGACTAGCGGGAGGAGGGGGATACGAGCAGTACTTC.

The chain links TRBV29-1 to TRBJ1-1; possibly TRBD1 for D (6 bases). This CDR3 region has 12 residues. Germline lookup yields CDR1 SQVTM and CDR2 ANQGSEA. V was pared by 6 bases and J by 1 base, with 9 bases between. The chain's CDR3 is CSVGDTNTEAFF. CDR3 in DNA: TGCAGCGTGGGGGACACGAACACTGAAGCTTTCTTT.

V is TRBV12-3 or TRBV12-4 and J is TRBJ2-2, with D tentatively TRBD2 (5 bases). The V and J ends lost 6 bases and 2 bases respectively, with 10 bases between them. This CDR3 has 14 amino acids. The CDR3 spells CASSFGVNTGELFF. Here the CDR3 DNA reads TGTGCCAGCAGCTTCGGGGTAAACACCGGGGAGCTGTTTTTT.

The chain couples TRBV11-1 to TRBJ2-1; tentative D call: TRBD2 (5 bases). This CDR3 contains 14 residues. V was cut by 4 bases and J by 9 bases, with 16 bases left in between. Germline assignment: CDR1 SGHAT and CDR2 FQDESV (reference sequence). The CDR3 coding sequence is TGTGCCAGCAGCTCCCTGCAGCGGTACCCTGAGCAGTTCTTC. This encodes CASSSLQRYPEQFF.

In this sample, this clonotype turned up a few times. The chain is built from TRBV11-3 and TRBJ2-1; D possibly corresponds to TRBD1 (5 bases). Trimming removed 1 base at V and 9 bases at J, with 16 bases between. The CDR3 has 15 amino acids. Germline CDR1 SGHNT, CDR2 YENEEA. CDR3 sequence: CASSLGGSQGGEQFF. CDR3 coding DNA: TGTGCCAGCAGCTTAGGTGGCTCCCAGGGTGGTGAGCAGTTCTTC.

The CDR3 DNA is TGTGCCAGCAGCCTTTTTGACGAAAAACTGTTTTTT. Translation: CASSLFDEKLFF. J is TRBJ1-4 and V is TRBV12-3 or TRBV12-4, with unresolved D. With 6 bases removed from V and 8 bases from J, the gap between germline ends came to 10 bases. CDR3 length: 12 amino acids.

In this sample, this clonotype turned up once. CDR3 sequence reads: CASSPTSGDITDTQYF. The CDR3 nucleotides are TGCGCCAGCAGCCCAACTAGCGGGGATATCACAGATACGCAGTATTTT. The chain links TRBV4-1 to TRBJ2-3; 10 positions agree with TRBD2. The germline V gene has CDR1 MGHRA and CDR2 YSYEKL. V lost 4 bases and J lost 2; bases outside the gene matches: 6. This CDR3 region has 16 residues.

The J gene is TRBJ2-3, the V gene TRBV20-1; 8 bases map to TRBD2. CDR3 length: 14 amino acids. CDR1 is DFQATT and CDR2 is SNEGSKA in the germline V gene (reference sequence). V was clipped by 2 bases and J by 4 bases; unmatched bases: 5. The DNA for the CDR3 is TGCAGTGCTAGATCTTCAGCGGGGGCAGATACGCAGTATTTT. Residues: CSARSSAGADTQYF.